What follows describes a single T cell receptor (beta chain). Its recognized antigen is unknown. No base quality information exists; no much larger clone differs at one position. The treatment or condition label for this specimen denotes: in vitro stimulation with specific CMV peptide epitopes to enrich CMV-specific T cells. This sample stems from a study of T cell repertoires in cytomegalovirus infection (dated by TCRdb to between 2019 and 2020). A note on the overall study: Alongside well-studied HLA-B-restricted epitopes, the peptide stimulations were aimed at recently identified HLA-C-restricted CMV epitopes, whose presentation resists viral immunomodulation. Donor HLA type was relevant to the analysis, because carriage of CMV infection together with the matching HLA type was indicated by public TCR beta signatures. What the work shows at the level of the full study, not this receptor alone: In the ex vivo response, HLA-C-restricted CMV-specific TCR beta clonotypes were dominant, and in two of eight donors the single most frequent clonotype came from this HLA-C-restricted group. In both this cohort and an independent roughly 400-donor cohort, the cumulative frequency of public TCR beta family members distinguished carriers of CMV infection plus the relevant HLA type.

This sample was sequenced with an Illumina HiSeq 1500. In-frame beta chains were kept once TCRdb had trimmed the public reads at Q25 with fastp and called clones with MiXCR. Each record represents a unique CDR3 protein, reported with the most common genes and DNA among its rows. The sample table records around 770,000 distinct CDR3 sequences; under 35% of these occur just once. The top ten hold around 14% of the sample. CDR1 and CDR2, per the germline V gene, are SGHTA and FQGNSA. V is cut by 1 base and J by 3 bases, and the space between the germline ends is 13 bases. The CDR3 measures 16 amino acids from cysteine to phenylalanine. The read is trimmed to its CDR3 DNA, 48 bases read in frame from base 1.

The sequencing here drew on cultured CD8+ T cells from PBMCs, taken from culture after CMV antigen stimulation. The origin of this receptor is a human donor in good health (CMV status not recorded). Some clones in this sample may be carry-over from other donors' samples. The sequence joins TRBV7-2 to TRBJ1-5, with the D gene call left open. This receptor carries the CDR3 CASSLVGIWDNQPQHF. The bases are TGTGCCAGCAGCTTAGTGGGCATATGGGACAATCAGCCCCAGCATTTT.